Reported below is one TCR beta chain. The data were obtained in a study of blood T cell repertoires in COVID-19. The wider study: The United States, Italy and Spain provided the acute and convalescent COVID-19 samples. T cells, B-cell-depleted T cells, or PBMCs supplied cDNA or gDNA.

How the authors handled the data: By means of reference gene primer amplification, nucleated cell counts were estimated. Method: immunoSEQ multiplex PCR; TCRdb's copy keeps in-frame clones and lacks some. D and trimming were read from the DNA, whereas the V and J calls and clone size are those reported in that table. The sample consists of approximately 110,000 clones, 85% to 90% of them appearing once. The CDR3 covers 13 residues. Per germline, CDR1 DFQATT and CDR2 SNEGSKA (reference sequence). Trimming took 3 bases from V and 3 from J; bases not matched to a gene: 2. The sequence was collected from a man between 45 and 60 years old with acute or convalescent COVID-19. This chain uses TRBV20-1 with TRBJ2-3; 8 bases map to TRBD2. The sequencing sample was made of peripheral blood. CDR3 protein: CSASTGGTDTQYF. CDR3 DNA: TGCAGTGCTAGTACGGGAGGGACAGATACGCAGTATTTT.